Below, 32 T cell receptor beta chains from the same sample are listed, as sequenced in a study of Ad26.COV2.S vaccination and SARS-CoV-2 variants. Indicated treatment: about 20 received Ad26.COV2.S at low or high dose, single or two shots; roughly 5 received placebo; per-sample allocation not given. Sampling happened 63 days after the first vaccine or placebo injection. The method was immunoSEQ multiplex PCR; TCRdb's version includes in-frame clones alone and lacks a portion of them. The table records 350,000 to 500,000 clones, about 90% of them present only once. The source material was peripheral blood, sampled in a trial of Ad26.COV2.S vaccine versus placebo. The receptors come from a person aged 18-60 years who received the Ad26.COV2.S COVID-19 vaccine or a placebo.

The chain employs TRBV3-1 (or the pseudogene TRBV3-2) and TRBJ2-7; 7 bases line up with TRBD2. With 1 base clipped from V and 2 bases from J, the junction kept 8 bases outside the gene matches. Looked up from germline, CDR1 is LGHDT and CDR2 is YNNKEL (reference sequence). The CDR3 runs 16 residues. The CDR3 reads CASSQGSSGAPYEQYF. For the CDR3, the DNA is TGTGCCAGCAGCCAAGGATCAAGCGGGGCTCCCTACGAGCAGTACTTC.

The J gene is TRBJ1-1, the V gene TRBV7-2, with 7 bases that match TRBD1. The CDR3 spans 15 residues. V shed 3 bases, J shed 2 bases, and the junction held 6 bases outside the gene matches. Germline CDR1 reads SGHTA; CDR2 reads FQGNSA. CDR3 protein: CASSFVAGGNTEAFF. Written as DNA, the CDR3 is TGTGCCAGCAGCTTCGTAGCAGGGGGTAACACTGAAGCTTTCTTT.

The chain is built from TRBV7-3 and TRBJ1-2; D possibly corresponds to TRBD1 (5 bases). Between the trimmed V and J ends, which lost 1 base and 2 bases, there was a span of 11 bases. The germline CDR1 and CDR2 sequences are SGHTA and FQGTGA. The CDR3 is 15 amino acids. The CDR3 here is CASSLIHRKNYGYTF. As DNA, the CDR3 is TGTGCCAGCAGCTTAATACACAGGAAAAACTATGGCTACACCTTC.

V gene TRBV10-3 combines with J gene TRBJ2-2; D tentatively fits TRBD1 or TRBD2 (5 bases each). This CDR3 is built from 15 residues. The V and J ends lost 4 bases and 4 bases respectively, with 13 bases between them. CDR1 and CDR2 from the germline V gene are ENHRY and SYGVKD. CDR3 in DNA: TGTGCCATCAGTGGGGGGAAGACACTCACCGGGGAGCTGTTTTTT. This codes for CAISGGKTLTGELFF.

This chain connects TRBV7-8 to TRBJ1-1, with no clear D. This CDR3 is built from 12 residues. The germline gives CDR1 SGHVS, CDR2 FQNEAQ. The V end was cut by 4 bases, the J end by 7 bases, with 10 bases between. The DNA for the CDR3 is TGTGCCAGCAGCTCCTCAGTGGGTGAAGCTTTCTTT. It is translated as CASSSSVGEAFF.

This clone has only one observation. The CDR3 loop is CATSREAGAYNEQFF. The CDR3 DNA is TGTGCCACCAGCAGAGAGGCAGGGGCCTACAATGAGCAGTTCTTC. The chain couples TRBV15 to TRBJ2-1; weak D call: TRBD1 (6 bases). Trimming left V 0 bases short and J 2 bases short, with 8 bases between. Germline CDR1 is LNHNV and CDR2 is YYDKDF (reference sequence). The CDR3 is 15 residues long. The variable domain in full, completed from reference TRBV15 and TRBJ2-1, reads DAMVIQNPRYQVTQFGKPVTLSCSQTLNHNVMYWYQQKSSQAPKLLFHYYDKDFNNEADTPDNFQSRRPNTSFCFLDIRSPGLGDTAMYLCATSREAGAYNEQFFGPGTRLTVL.

CDR3 nucleotides: TGTGCCAGCAGTTTAACAGGCCCACCCACGAATGAGCTGTTTTTT. Translating gives CASSLTGPPTNELFF. V gene TRBV27 combines with J gene TRBJ2-2; tentative D call: TRBD1 (5 bases). The V gene's germline CDR1 is MNHEY and CDR2 SMNVEV (reference sequence). The CDR3 is 15 residues long. The V end lost 2 bases, the J end lost 11 bases, and 18 bases lay between the germline ends.

V gene TRBV6-1 combines with J gene TRBJ2-7; 8 bases are shared with TRBD2. The CDR3 runs 16 residues. The V gene's germline CDR1 is MNHNS and CDR2 SASEGT. The trim removed 3 bases at V and 4 bases at J, leaving 11 bases unmatched. The CDR3 sequence is CASSEDPLAGWYEQYF. CDR3 DNA: TGTGCCAGCAGTGAGGACCCTCTAGCGGGTTGGTACGAGCAGTACTTC.

The chain carries TRBV19 and TRBJ1-5, with D unclear. This CDR3 region has 13 residues. Germline loops: CDR1 LNHDA, CDR2 SQIVND (reference sequence). V lost 6 bases and J 2 bases, leaving 8 bases between the germline ends. CDR3 amino acids: CASSPVRNQPQHF. DNA of the CDR3: TGTGCCAGTAGCCCGGTCCGCAATCAGCCCCAGCATTTT.

V usage is TRBV6-2 or TRBV6-3 and J usage is TRBJ1-5; D ambiguous. With 5 bases removed from V and 6 bases from J, the gap between germline ends came to 14 bases. There are 14 residues in the CDR3. CDR1 and CDR2 (germline): MNHEY, SVGEGT. The CDR3 loop reads CASSEPLSSQPQHF. The CDR3 DNA reads as TGTGCCAGCAGTGAGCCCTTATCGAGTCAGCCCCAGCATTTT.

V and J are TRBV7-6 and TRBJ2-1; TRBD1 is a possible D gene (6 bases). The CDR3 length is 17 residues. Trimming took 0 bases from V and 6 from J, leaving 18 bases between them. Per germline, CDR1 SGHVS and CDR2 FNYEAQ. The CDR3 loop is CASSLAAGVGKRNEQFF. The CDR3 DNA is TGTGCCAGCAGCTTAGCGGCAGGGGTCGGGAAACGCAATGAGCAGTTCTTC.

The V and J genes are TRBV30 and TRBJ1-2, with TRBD1 matching over 7 bases. CDR1 is GTSNPN, CDR2 SVGIG, per germline (reference sequence). Trimming removed 3 bases from V and 5 bases from J; junction bases left unmatched: 6. CDR3 length equals 13 residues. CDR3 in amino acids: CAWRKDREYGYTF. The CDR3 bases are TGTGCCTGGAGAAAAGACAGGGAATATGGCTACACCTTC.

J is TRBJ1-6 and V is TRBV27; D not resolved. CDR1 is MNHEY and CDR2 is SMNVEV in the germline V gene (reference sequence). V gave up 3 bases and J gave up 7 bases, with 19 bases separating them. The CDR3 consists of 17 residues. CDR3 nucleotides: TGTGCCAGCAGTTTTCGGGGTAGAGGGAGGTCCAATTCACCCCTCCACTTT. Its protein product is CASSFRGRGRSNSPLHF.

The rearrangement uses TRBV6-2 or TRBV6-3 and TRBJ1-6; the D is unclear. The CDR3 is 14 residues long. V was pared by 2 bases and J by 5 bases, with 7 bases between. The germline CDR1 and CDR2 sequences are MNHEY and SVGEGT. CDR3 loop: CASSYQRNNSPLHF. Written as DNA, the CDR3 is TGTGCCAGCAGTTACCAACGGAATAATTCACCCCTCCACTTT.

J is TRBJ2-3 and V is TRBV5-1; the match to TRBD2 covers 9 bases. CDR1 is SGHRS and CDR2 is YFSETQ in the germline V gene. The CDR3 covers 16 residues. J gave up 1 base and V 2 bases, and 5 bases lay outside the gene matches. CDR3 amino acids: CASSFRGGRGTDTQYF. The CDR3 DNA reads TGCGCCAGCAGCTTCAGGGGCGGGAGGGGCACAGATACGCAGTATTTT.

This chain uses TRBV5-1 with TRBJ1-3; D unclear. V was shortened by 4 bases and J by 2 bases, with 4 bases between the two germline ends. The CDR3 is 12 amino acids. From germline, CDR1 is SGHRS and CDR2 YFSETQ. This CDR3 reads CASSPPGNTIYF. The CDR3, as DNA: TGCGCCAGCAGCCCGCCTGGAAACACCATATATTTT.

The chain uses TRBV11-2 and TRBJ2-1; 10 bases line up with TRBD2. CDR3 length equals 15 residues. CDR1 and CDR2 from the germline V gene are SGHAT and FQNNGV. V shed 5 bases and J 6 bases; nucleotides not matched to a gene: 7. CDR3 amino acids: CASSRLAGGPNEQFF. CDR3 DNA sequence: TGTGCCAGCAGCCGTTTAGCGGGAGGCCCCAATGAGCAGTTCTTC.

This clone was counted once. This chain links TRBV5-1 with TRBJ2-7; perhaps TRBD1 as D (6 bases). V lost 6 bases to trimming and J lost 0 bases, with 10 bases between them. The CDR3 loop spans 13 amino acids. Germline loops: CDR1 SGHRS, CDR2 YFSETQ. The CDR3 spells CASTPGDSYEQYF. DNA of the CDR3: TGCGCCAGCACACCAGGGGACTCCTACGAGCAGTACTTC.

The V and J genes are TRBV18 and TRBJ2-7, with 9 bases that match TRBD1. CDR1 and CDR2 (germline): KGHSH, LQKENI. Germline trimming cut 3 bases from V and 3 bases from J; bases unmatched to any gene: 3. The CDR3 is made up of 14 amino acids. Here the CDR3 DNA reads TGTGCCAGCTCACCTCCGACAGGGGGCTACGAGCAGTACTTC. This codes for CASSPPTGGYEQYF.

V gene TRBV7-2 combines with J gene TRBJ2-2, with a weak D call TRBD1 (5 bases). The CDR3 has 13 amino acids. V was trimmed by 6 bases and J by 2 bases, leaving 7 bases between them. Germline CDR1 and CDR2: SGHTA and FQGNSA. The CDR3 coding sequence is TGTGCCAGCAGGGGGCCAAACACCGGGGAGCTGTTTTTT. As protein: CASRGPNTGELFF.

This clone was recorded once. The V gene is TRBV5-1, the J gene TRBJ2-3; unclear D gene. Looked up from germline, CDR1 is SGHRS and CDR2 is YFSETQ. This CDR3 comprises 12 residues. The ends were cut back, 0 bases at V and 3 bases at J, with 2 bases in the middle. CDR3 region: CASSLATDTQYF. For the CDR3, the DNA is TGCGCCAGCAGCTTGGCGACAGATACGCAGTATTTT.

V gene TRBV28 combines with J gene TRBJ2-5, with 13 bases matching TRBD2. The V segment lost 5 bases and the J segment 1 base; nucleotides outside the gene matches: 7. The CDR3 loop spans 17 amino acids. The germline gives CDR1 MDHEN, CDR2 SYDVKM. CDR3 residues: CASSPFRTSGSQETQYF. In DNA form, the CDR3 reads TGTGCCAGCAGTCCCTTCCGGACTAGCGGGAGCCAAGAGACCCAGTACTTC.

This clone came up a few times. This chain joins TRBV2 and TRBJ2-3; no firm D call. Germline V CDR1 and CDR2: SNHLY, FYNNEI. Trimming took off 4 bases at V and 0 bases at J, with 8 bases between the two ends. This CDR3 has 14 residues. CDR3 nucleotides: TGTGCCAGCAGTGCCGGGTTCAGCACAGATACGCAGTATTTT. Protein product: CASSAGFSTDTQYF.

About this clone: This same CDR3 is encoded by further DNA sequences in the sample. The chain couples TRBV18 to TRBJ1-5, with a tentative D call TRBD1 (5 bases). CDR3 length: 13 amino acids. The ends were cut back, 2 bases at V and 3 bases at J, with 5 bases in the middle. Germline V lookup: CDR1 KGHSH, CDR2 LQKENI. The CDR3 protein is CASSPGANQPQHF. CDR3 nucleotide sequence: TGTGCCAGCTCACCAGGGGCCAATCAGCCCCAGCATTTT.

This clone was counted once. The J gene is TRBJ2-1, the V gene TRBV7-3, with D perhaps matching TRBD1 (6 bases). Germline CDR1 is SGHTA and CDR2 is FQGTGA. Deletions cut 5 bases from V and 2 bases from J, with 16 bases between. CDR3 length equals 16 residues. Written as DNA, the CDR3 is TGTGCCAGCAGCGTTCACAGGGCCATAACCTACAATGAGCAGTTCTTC. Its translation is CASSVHRAITYNEQFF.

The chain uses TRBV7-6 and TRBJ1-5, with D possibly matching TRBD1 (5 bases). This CDR3 has 14 amino acids. Germline lookup yields CDR1 SGHVS and CDR2 FNYEAQ. V lost 5 bases and J 4 bases, leaving 12 bases between the germline ends. CDR3 DNA: TGTGCCAGCAGCGGGGAGGGGATGAATCAGCCCCAGCATTTT. Translating gives CASSGEGMNQPQHF. The full variable domain, its missing parts supplied by reference TRBV7-6 and TRBJ1-5, is GAGVSQSPRYKVTKRGQDVALRCDPISGHVSLYWYRQALGQGPEFLTYFNYEAQQDKSGLPNDRFSAERPEGSISTLTIQRTEQRDSAMYRCASSGEGMNQPQHFGDGTRLSIL.

The rearrangement uses TRBV29-1 and TRBJ2-3; D is undetermined. Trimming removed 2 bases at V and 1 base at J, with 13 bases between. Germline CDR1 is SQVTM and CDR2 is ANQGSEA. The CDR3 spans 15 residues. This CDR3 reads CSVELGRVRTDTQYF. As DNA, the CDR3 is TGCAGCGTTGAATTGGGCCGGGTTCGCACAGATACGCAGTATTTT.

The chain joins TRBV10-3 to TRBJ1-5; 8 bases agree with TRBD1. Germline V gene lookup returns CDR1 ENHRY and CDR2 SYGVKD. J gave up 7 bases and V 2 bases, and 4 bases lay outside the gene matches. CDR3 length: 14 amino acids. This chain's CDR3 is CAISELDRDQPQHF. The DNA for the CDR3 is TGTGCCATCAGTGAGCTGGACAGGGACCAGCCCCAGCATTTT.

Note on this clone: The sample has other DNA sequences that encode this CDR3 too. V usage is TRBV14 and J usage is TRBJ2-3; D gene ambiguous. The CDR3 runs to 12 residues. Trimming took off 1 base at V and 4 bases at J, with 3 bases between the two ends. Per germline, CDR1 SGHDN and CDR2 FVKESK. This chain's CDR3 is CASSQGPDTQYF. The CDR3 DNA reads as TGTGCCAGCAGCCAAGGTCCAGATACGCAGTATTTT. Full variable domain (remainder filled in from reference TRBV14 and TRBJ2-3): EAGVTQFPSHSVIEKGQTVTLRCDPISGHDNLYWYRRVMGKEIKFLLHFVKESKQDESGMPNNRFLAERTGGTYSTLKVQPAELEDSGVYFCASSQGPDTQYFGPGTRLTVL.

The chain combines TRBV20-1 with TRBJ2-3, with TRBD1 identical over 7 bases. Unmatched junction bases numbered 14, after V lost 3 bases and J lost 2 bases. The germline CDR1 and CDR2 sequences are DFQATT and SNEGSKA (reference sequence). The CDR3 is made up of 17 amino acids. CDR3 bases: TGCAGTGCTAGTAGGGTCCGGGACAGAGAGTACACAGATACGCAGTATTTT. Translation: CSASRVRDREYTDTQYF.

This chain uses TRBV3-1 (or the pseudogene TRBV3-2) with TRBJ1-4; D may be TRBD1 (6 bases). The CDR3 is 14 residues long. Trimming cost V 5 bases and J 7 bases, with 14 bases left between them. Germline loops: CDR1 LGHDT, CDR2 YNNKEL (reference sequence). The CDR3: CASSFRTATEKLFF. The CDR3 DNA follows: TGTGCCAGCAGCTTTCGGACAGCGACTGAAAAACTGTTTTTT.

This sequence joins TRBV5-1 and TRBJ1-2; TRBD1 agrees at 8 bases. The CDR3 length is 17 residues. Per germline, CDR1 SGHRS and CDR2 YFSETQ. Germline trimming cut 0 bases from V and 4 bases from J; bases unmatched to any gene: 11. CDR3 sequence reads: CASSLAGQGSPSYGYTF. The DNA of the CDR3 is TGCGCCAGCAGCTTGGCCGGACAGGGTAGTCCCTCCTATGGCTACACCTTC.